These 16 T cell receptor beta chains came from one sample sequenced in a study of neurological immune-mediated disorders (dated by TCRdb to between 2018 and 2021). The library was generated by 5' RACE. Sequenced using an Illumina HiSeq 2500. TCRdb ran its own pipeline on the public reads, namely fastp trimming at Q25 and MiXCR clone calling, and kept in-frame beta chains. Rows matching on CDR3 protein sequence are summarized as one entry with the most common DNA and genes. In all, the sample holds about 66,000 distinct CDR3 sequences, and about 4% of those were seen once. The ten largest clones capture around 1.3% of the sample. The sequenced material came from PBMCs. These receptors originate from a man aged 30-40 years with multiple sclerosis.

A note on this clonotype: The junction shows a germline mismatch at one end, possibly a read error. The chain carries TRBV29-1 and TRBJ1-5, with D possibly TRBD1 on 5 matching bases. Germline V gives CDR1 SQVTM, CDR2 ANQGSEA. The CDR3 runs to 15 residues. CDR3 residues: CSVLQGGSSNQPQNF. The CDR3 DNA reads as TGCAGCGTTCTCCAGGGTGGTAGTAGCAATCAGCCCCAGAATTTT.

This clonotype was picked up many times. V is TRBV9 and J is TRBJ2-1; TRBD2 is a possible D gene (5 bases). Germline values: CDR1 SGDLS, CDR2 YYNGEE. The V end was cut by 1 base, the J end by 5 bases, with 10 bases between. The CDR3 length is 14 residues. The CDR3 loop is CASSVSSADNEQFF. CDR3 DNA: TGTGCCAGCAGCGTAAGTTCAGCGGACAATGAGCAGTTCTTC.

In this sample, this clonotype turned up many times. The chain joins TRBV5-5 to TRBJ1-2; D is ambiguous. Germline assignment: CDR1 SGHKS and CDR2 YYEKEE (reference sequence). V lost 0 bases, J lost 8 bases, and 14 bases lay in between. This CDR3 is built from 14 residues. CDR3 amino acids: CASSLDHPTGGYTF. CDR3 DNA: TGTGCCAGCAGCTTGGACCATCCCACGGGGGGCTACACCTTC.

The rearrangement joins TRBV20-1 to TRBJ2-4, with D hard to call. The V gene lost 0 bases and the J gene lost 0 bases, with 12 bases spanning the gap. CDR3 length equals 16 residues. The germline CDR1 and CDR2 sequences are DFQATT and SNEGSKA (reference sequence). Here the CDR3 DNA reads TGCAGTGCTAGAGATCCCGACGGGCCAGCCAAAAACATTCAGTACTTC. It is translated as CSARDPDGPAKNIQYF.

The table lists this clonotype with many counts. This rearrangement joins TRBV18 to TRBJ2-2; weak D call: TRBD2 (6 bases). CDR1 and CDR2 from the germline V gene are KGHSH and LQKENI. The CDR3 covers 13 residues. V lost 3 bases and J lost 7, with 9 bases in between. CDR3 nucleotide sequence: TGTGCCAGCTCACCGACCGGGGGCGGGGAGCTGTTTTTT. It encodes CASSPTGGGELFF.

This clonotype was found many times. The chain has TRBV6-5 and TRBJ1-3; 7 bases fit TRBD1. The CDR3 length is 14 residues. Germline trimming cut 8 bases from V and 0 bases from J; bases unmatched to any gene: 4. The germline V gene has CDR1 MNHEY and CDR2 SVGAGI. The CDR3 protein is CASRQGNSGNTIYF. Written as DNA, the CDR3 is TGTGCCAGCCGACAGGGAAACTCTGGAAACACCATATATTTT.

This clonotype was observed many times. The J gene is TRBJ2-1, the V gene TRBV5-1; 11 bases match TRBD1. V was clipped by 2 bases and J by 2 bases; unmatched bases: 3. The V gene's germline CDR1 is SGHRS and CDR2 YFSETQ. This CDR3 spans 16 amino acids. CDR3 sequence: CASSLGTGGPYNEQFF. For the CDR3, the DNA is TGCGCCAGCAGCTTAGGGACAGGGGGGCCCTACAATGAGCAGTTCTTC.

The table lists this clonotype with many counts. In DNA form, the CDR3 reads TGTGCCAGCAGTTACTACGGGATGAACACTGAAGCTTTCTTT. Translating it yields CASSYYGMNTEAFF. The chain is built from TRBV6-2 or TRBV6-3 and TRBJ1-1; no clear D gene. The CDR3 runs 14 residues. Germline lookup yields CDR1 MNHEY and CDR2 SVGEGT. V dropped 1 base and J dropped 0 bases, with 6 bases sitting between them.

This clonotype was detected many times. The V gene is TRBV7-9, the J gene TRBJ2-6; D call uncertain. This CDR3 has 15 residues. Trimming pared 5 bases from V and 3 bases from J, leaving 11 bases between. Germline V gives CDR1 SEHNR, CDR2 FQNEAQ (reference sequence). The CDR3 nucleotides are TGTGCCAGCAGCGAGGTTGGGGATGGGGCCAACGTCCTGACTTTC. Translating gives CASSEVGDGANVLTF.

This clonotype turned up a few times. The rearrangement joins TRBV3-1 to TRBJ2-2; tentative D call: TRBD1 (6 bases). Trimming shortened V by 4 bases and J by 2 bases, and 14 bases separated the two germline ends. From germline, CDR1 is LGHDT and CDR2 YNNKEL (reference sequence). This CDR3 comprises 16 residues. This CDR3 is CASSPDGQSNTGELFF. DNA of the CDR3: TGTGCCAGCAGCCCGGACGGACAGTCCAACACCGGGGAGCTGTTTTTT.

The sample holds many counts of this clonotype. This chain links TRBV4-1 with TRBJ2-1; 7 bases fit TRBD1. There are 16 residues in the CDR3. V gave up 1 base and J gave up 3 bases; unmatched junction bases: 6. CDR1 and CDR2 (germline): MGHRA, YSYEKL. This chain's CDR3 is CASSQVRTGRYNEQFF. The CDR3 nucleotides are TGCGCCAGCAGCCAAGTTCGGACAGGTCGCTACAATGAGCAGTTCTTC.

Many counts were recorded for this clonotype. The V call is TRBV7-2, the J call TRBJ2-7; the D gene is possibly TRBD1 (5 bases). Germline CDR1 is SGHTA and CDR2 is FQGNSA. The CDR3 loop spans 14 amino acids. V lost 1 base and J lost 4, with 11 bases in between. The CDR3 DNA is TGTGCCAGCAGCTTAGGCAGGGTTGGGTACGAGCAGTACTTC. It encodes CASSLGRVGYEQYF.

This clonotype was recorded at least ten times. The genes are TRBV5-1 and TRBJ1-1; D possibly corresponds to TRBD1 (6 bases). Trimming shortened V by 0 bases and J by 0 bases, and 9 bases separated the two germline ends. Germline CDR1 reads SGHRS; CDR2 reads YFSETQ. The CDR3 runs 15 residues. This CDR3 is CASSLEDSLNTEAFF. The CDR3, as DNA: TGCGCCAGCAGCTTGGAGGACAGCCTGAACACTGAAGCTTTCTTT.

This clonotype was seen only a few times. The chain couples TRBV7-9 to TRBJ2-5; no reliable D call. In germline, CDR1 is SEHNR, CDR2 FQNEAQ (reference sequence). The CDR3 extends over 14 amino acids. Trimming removed 1 base from V and 2 bases from J, with 8 bases in between. The CDR3 nucleotides are TGTGCCAGCAGCTTAGTGGGGAATCAAGAGACCCAGTACTTC. Its protein is CASSLVGNQETQYF.

This clonotype was seen at least ten times. This sequence joins TRBV5-5 and TRBJ2-7, with TRBD1 identical over 7 bases. This CDR3 is 13 amino acids long. The trim removed 4 bases at V and 3 bases at J, leaving 4 bases unmatched. Germline loops: CDR1 SGHKS, CDR2 YYEKEE (reference sequence). As DNA, the CDR3 is TGTGCCAGCAGCCCCGGGGACAGCTACGAGCAGTACTTC. Translating gives CASSPGDSYEQYF.

This clonotype was found many times. J is TRBJ2-1 and V is TRBV12-3 or TRBV12-4, with 9 positions matching TRBD1. The CDR3 is 13 residues long. V was pared by 6 bases and J by 13 bases, with 10 bases of the junction left unmatched. The CDR3, as DNA: TGTGCCAGCAGCTCCTCCGGGACAGGGAACCAGTTCTTC. It specifies CASSSSGTGNQFF.